The 8 T cell receptor beta chains below all came from one sample that was sequenced in a study of OX40 agonist ivuxolimab in advanced cancers. The method was immunoSEQ multiplex PCR; TCRdb's version includes in-frame clones alone and lacks a portion of them. The table has about 79,000 clones, less than 95% seen once. The specimen comprised CD4+ or CD8+ T cells sorted from blood, sampled in a trial of the OX40 agonist ivuxolimab. These receptors were collected from an adult with an advanced solid tumor such as melanoma, head and neck, liver or kidney cancer.

This clone is a singleton in its sample. The chain couples TRBV5-1 to TRBJ2-5; D is possibly TRBD2 (6 bases). The germline V and J ends were trimmed by 0 bases and 4 bases, with 13 bases remaining between them. The germline V gene encodes CDR1 SGHRS and CDR2 YFSETQ. There are 15 residues in the CDR3. CDR3 protein: CASSLVQGGGETQYF. The DNA for the CDR3 is TGCGCCAGCAGCTTGGTTCAGGGAGGTGGAGAGACCCAGTACTTC.

CDR3 nucleotides: TGTGCCAGTAACCCGACATCGGGTAACGATCAGCCCCAGCATTTT. Encoded protein: CASNPTSGNDQPQHF. V gene TRBV19 combines with J gene TRBJ1-5; no definite D call. This CDR3 comprises 15 residues. V lost 7 bases to trimming and J lost 5 bases, with 18 bases between them. Looked up from germline, CDR1 is LNHDA and CDR2 is SQIVND (reference sequence). Supplemented by reference TRBV19 and TRBJ1-5, the full variable domain reads DGGITQSPKYLFRKEGQNVTLSCEQNLNHDAMYWYRQDPGQGLRLIYYSQIVNDFQKGDIAEGYSVSREKKESFPLTVTSAQKNPTAFYLCASNPTSGNDQPQHFGDGTRLSIL.

The genes are TRBV7-9 and TRBJ2-1, with 8 bases identical to TRBD2. This CDR3 contains 16 residues. V was clipped by 5 bases and J by 2 bases; unmatched bases: 8. Per the germline V gene, CDR1 is SEHNR and CDR2 is FQNEAQ (reference sequence). The CDR3 loop is CASSQPSGGAYNEQFF. The CDR3 DNA is TGTGCCAGCAGCCAGCCGTCCGGGGGGGCCTACAATGAGCAGTTCTTC.

The chain uses TRBV4-1 and TRBJ1-1; D is possibly TRBD1 (5 bases). CDR3 length: 16 residues. V was cut by 1 base and J by 0 bases, with 12 bases left in between. Germline CDR1 and CDR2: MGHRA and YSYEKL. The DNA for the CDR3 is TGCGCCAGCAGCCAAGGGGGAGGGGTCATGAACACTGAAGCTTTCTTT. It yields the protein CASSQGGGVMNTEAFF.

This chain uses TRBV2 with TRBJ1-3; TRBD1 might be the D (5 bases). Germline assignment: CDR1 SNHLY and CDR2 FYNNEI. V lost 2 bases to trimming and J lost 2 bases, with 7 bases between them. CDR3 size: 14 residues. CDR3 coding DNA: TGTGCCAGCAGTGAACTAGGGGCTGGAAACACCATATATTTT. It codes for CASSELGAGNTIYF.

The chain has TRBV19 and TRBJ2-1, with D tentatively TRBD2 (7 bases). This CDR3 has 15 residues. From germline, CDR1 is LNHDA and CDR2 SQIVND (reference sequence). V was trimmed by 1 base and J by 4 bases, leaving 11 bases between them. Here the CDR3 reads CASSIGGGLYNEQFF. CDR3 coding DNA: TGTGCCAGTAGTATAGGGGGGGGCCTGTACAATGAGCAGTTCTTC.

CDR3 nucleotide sequence: TGCGCCAGCAGCACGATCCAGGGTCTGGAGACCCAGTACTTC. This sequence encodes CASSTIQGLETQYF. The chain uses TRBV5-1 and TRBJ2-5; TRBD1 is a possible D gene (5 bases). The CDR3 spans 14 residues. V lost 4 bases, J lost 5 bases, and 15 bases lay in between. CDR1 is SGHRS, CDR2 YFSETQ, per germline. Drawing the rest from reference TRBV5-1 and TRBJ2-5, the complete variable domain is KAGVTQTPRYLIKTRGQQVTLSCSPISGHRSVSWYQQTPGQGLQFLFEYFSETQRNKGNFPGRFSGRQFSNSRSEMNVSTLELGDSALYLCASSTIQGLETQYFGPGTRLLVL.

The chain uses TRBV18 and TRBJ1-4; D gene ambiguous. The length of the CDR3 is 15 residues. Germline V gene sequence: CDR1 KGHSH, CDR2 LQKENI. V dropped 3 bases and J dropped 3 bases, with 11 bases sitting between them. CDR3 coding DNA: TGTGCCAGCTCACCTCCCGGGGTAGCTAATGAAAAACTGTTTTTT. Its translation is CASSPPGVANEKLFF.